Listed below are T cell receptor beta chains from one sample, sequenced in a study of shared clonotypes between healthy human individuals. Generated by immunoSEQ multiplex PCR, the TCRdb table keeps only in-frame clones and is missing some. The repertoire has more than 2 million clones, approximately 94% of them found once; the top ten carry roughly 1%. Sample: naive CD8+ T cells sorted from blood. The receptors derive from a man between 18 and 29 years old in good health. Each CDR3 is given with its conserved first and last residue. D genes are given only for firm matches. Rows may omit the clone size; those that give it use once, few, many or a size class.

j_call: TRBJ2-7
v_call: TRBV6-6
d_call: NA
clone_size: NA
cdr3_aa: CASSYGGDSYEQYF
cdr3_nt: TGTGCCAGCAGTTACGGGGGGGACAGCTACGAGCAGTACTTC

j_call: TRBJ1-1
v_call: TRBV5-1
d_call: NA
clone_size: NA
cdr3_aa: CASSLGGGSGEAFF
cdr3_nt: TGCGCCAGCAGCCTCGGGGGTGGAAGTGGTGAAGCTTTCTTT

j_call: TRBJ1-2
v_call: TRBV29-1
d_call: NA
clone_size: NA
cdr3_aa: CSVDGTGVYGYTF
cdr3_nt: TGCAGCGTTGACGGGACGGGGGTCTATGGCTACACCTTC

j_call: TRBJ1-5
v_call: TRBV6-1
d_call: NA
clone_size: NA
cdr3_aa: CASVIGTYEHF
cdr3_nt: TGTGCCAGCGTAATCGGGACATACGAACATTTT

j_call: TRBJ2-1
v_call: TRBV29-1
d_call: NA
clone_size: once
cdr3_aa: CSVPWTQRGEQFF
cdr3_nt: TGCAGCGTCCCCTGGACACAAAGGGGTGAGCAGTTCTTC

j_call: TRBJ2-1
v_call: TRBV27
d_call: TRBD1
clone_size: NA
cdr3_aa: CASSTPRQGYNEQFF
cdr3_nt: TGTGCCAGCAGTACCCCGAGACAGGGATATAATGAGCAGTTCTTC

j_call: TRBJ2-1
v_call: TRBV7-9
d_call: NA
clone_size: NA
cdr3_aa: CASSLVVIGSGNEQFF
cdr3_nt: TGTGCCAGCAGCTTAGTGGTGATAGGGTCGGGCAATGAGCAGTTCTTC

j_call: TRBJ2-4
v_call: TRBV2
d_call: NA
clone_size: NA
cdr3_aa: CASTREEGAKNIQYF
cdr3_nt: TGTGCCAGCACCCGCGAGGAGGGAGCCAAAAACATTCAGTACTTC

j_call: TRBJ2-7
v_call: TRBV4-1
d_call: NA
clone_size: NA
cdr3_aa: CASSHATPYEQYF
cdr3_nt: TGCGCCAGCAGCCATGCCACACCCTACGAGCAGTACTTC

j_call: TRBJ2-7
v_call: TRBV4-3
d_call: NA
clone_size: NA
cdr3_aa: CASSQVPGREQYF
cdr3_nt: TGCGCCAGCAGCCAAGTACCCGGGCGCGAGCAGTACTTC

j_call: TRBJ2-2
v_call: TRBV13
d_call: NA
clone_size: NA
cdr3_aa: CASSLLGNTGELFF
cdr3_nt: TGTGCCAGCAGCTTATTGGGGAACACCGGGGAGCTGTTTTTT

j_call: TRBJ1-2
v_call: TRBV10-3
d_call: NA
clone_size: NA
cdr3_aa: CAISEGFPPTVYGYTF
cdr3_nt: TGTGCCATCAGTGAAGGATTTCCTCCGACAGTCTATGGCTACACCTTC

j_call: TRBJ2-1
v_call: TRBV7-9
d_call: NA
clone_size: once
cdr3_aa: CASSFPLNEQFF
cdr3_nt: TGTGCCAGCAGCTTTCCCCTTAATGAGCAGTTCTTC

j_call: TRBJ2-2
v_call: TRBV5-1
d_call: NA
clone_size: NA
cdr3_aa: CASSETRDKSTGELFF
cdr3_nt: TGCGCCAGCAGCGAAACCCGGGACAAAAGTACCGGGGAGCTGTTTTTT

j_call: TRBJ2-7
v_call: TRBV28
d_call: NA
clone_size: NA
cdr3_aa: CASSLFQGYEQYF
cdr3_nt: TGTGCCAGCAGTCTATTCCAGGGCTACGAGCAGTACTTC

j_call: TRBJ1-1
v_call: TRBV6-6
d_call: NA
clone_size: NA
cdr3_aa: CASSYSRTEAFF
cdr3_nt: TGTGCCAGCAGTTACTCCCGGACTGAAGCTTTCTTT

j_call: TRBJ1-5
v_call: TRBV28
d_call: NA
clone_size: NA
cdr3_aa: CASTPRPWGSNQPQHF
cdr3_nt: TGTGCCAGCACCCCCCGCCCGTGGGGTAGCAATCAGCCCCAGCATTTT

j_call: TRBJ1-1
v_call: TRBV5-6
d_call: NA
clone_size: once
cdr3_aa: CASSLQGSGTEAFF
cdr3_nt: TGTGCCAGCAGCTTACAGGGTAGCGGCACTGAAGCTTTCTTT

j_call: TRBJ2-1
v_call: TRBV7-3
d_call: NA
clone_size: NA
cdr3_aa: CASSPETSNEQFF
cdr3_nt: TGTGCCAGCAGCCCCGAGACGAGCAATGAGCAGTTCTTC

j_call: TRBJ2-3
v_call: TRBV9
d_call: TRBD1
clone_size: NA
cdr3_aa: CASSLETGRTDTQYF
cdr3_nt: TGTGCCAGCAGCCTAGAGACAGGGCGCACAGATACGCAGTATTTT

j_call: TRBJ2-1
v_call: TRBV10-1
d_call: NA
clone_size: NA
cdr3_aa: CASSESPGNEQFF
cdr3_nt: TGCGCCAGCAGTGAGTCGCCCGGGAATGAGCAGTTCTTC

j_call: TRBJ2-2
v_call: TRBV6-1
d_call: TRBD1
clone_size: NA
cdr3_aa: CASSARTGSTGELFF
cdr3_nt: TGTGCCAGCAGTGCCCGGACAGGGAGTACCGGGGAGCTGTTTTTT

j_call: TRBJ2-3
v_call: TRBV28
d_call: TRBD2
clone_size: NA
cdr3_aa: CASSPQTSGGATDTQYF
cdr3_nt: TGTGCCAGCAGTCCACAGACTAGCGGGGGAGCCACAGATACGCAGTATTTT

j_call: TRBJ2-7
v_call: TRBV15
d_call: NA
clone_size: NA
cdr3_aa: CATSQTPAYEQYF
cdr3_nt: TGTGCCACCAGCCAGACACCAGCCTACGAGCAGTACTTC

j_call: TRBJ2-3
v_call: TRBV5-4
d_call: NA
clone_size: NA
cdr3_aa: CASSFRGSTDTQYF
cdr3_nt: TGTGCCAGCAGCTTCCGGGGGAGCACAGATACGCAGTATTTT

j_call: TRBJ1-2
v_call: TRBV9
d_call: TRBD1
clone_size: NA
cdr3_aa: CASSVRQGANGYTF
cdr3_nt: TGTGCCAGCAGCGTAAGACAGGGGGCGAATGGCTACACCTTC

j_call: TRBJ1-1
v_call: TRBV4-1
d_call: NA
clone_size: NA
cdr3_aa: CASSQSPGNTEAFF
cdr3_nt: TGCGCCAGCAGCCAGTCACCAGGAAACACTGAAGCTTTCTTT

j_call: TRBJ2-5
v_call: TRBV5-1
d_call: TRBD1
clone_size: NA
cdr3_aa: CASSPGTGIETQYF
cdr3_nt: TGCGCCAGCAGCCCCGGGACAGGGATCGAGACCCAGTACTTC

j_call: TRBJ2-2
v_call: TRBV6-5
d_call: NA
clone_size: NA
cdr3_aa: CASSSTGTGELFF
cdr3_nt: TGTGCCAGCAGTTCTACAGGGACCGGGGAGCTGTTTTTT

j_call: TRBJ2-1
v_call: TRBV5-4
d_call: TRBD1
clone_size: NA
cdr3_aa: CASRGQGDEQFF
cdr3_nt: TGTGCCAGCAGAGGACAGGGTGATGAGCAGTTCTTC

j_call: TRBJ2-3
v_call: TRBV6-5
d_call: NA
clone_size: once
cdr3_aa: CASRPTGEGTDTQYF
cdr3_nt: TGTGCCAGCAGGCCGACAGGGGAGGGGACAGATACGCAGTATTTT

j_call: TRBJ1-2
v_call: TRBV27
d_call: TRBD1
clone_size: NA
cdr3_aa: CASDSPPDRVDGYTF
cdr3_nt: TGTGCCAGCGACAGCCCTCCGGACAGGGTCGATGGCTACACCTTC

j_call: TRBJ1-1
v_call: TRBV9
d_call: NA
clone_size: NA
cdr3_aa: CASSVAADRPGSEAEAFF
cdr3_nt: TGTGCCAGCAGCGTAGCCGCCGACCGACCAGGGTCTGAGGCTGAAGCTTTCTTT

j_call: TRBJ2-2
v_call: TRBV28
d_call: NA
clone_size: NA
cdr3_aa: CASSFFPGRTGELFF
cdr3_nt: TGTGCCAGCAGTTTTTTTCCGGGGAGAACCGGGGAGCTGTTTTTT

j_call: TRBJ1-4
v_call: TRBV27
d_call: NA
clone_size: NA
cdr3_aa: CASRGATNEKLFF
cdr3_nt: TGTGCCAGCAGGGGAGCAACTAATGAAAAACTGTTTTTT

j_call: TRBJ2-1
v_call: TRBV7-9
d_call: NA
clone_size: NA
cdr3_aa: CASSLGAGQGHNEQFF
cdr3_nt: TGTGCCAGCAGCTTAGGGGCCGGGCAGGGCCACAATGAGCAGTTCTTC

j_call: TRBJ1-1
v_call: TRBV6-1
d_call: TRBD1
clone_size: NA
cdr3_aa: CASIIQGGGTEAFF
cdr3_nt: TGTGCCAGCATTATCCAGGGGGGGGGCACTGAAGCTTTCTTT

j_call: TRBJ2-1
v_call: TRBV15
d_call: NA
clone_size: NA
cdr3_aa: CATTNGASYNEQFF
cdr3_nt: TGTGCCACCACCAATGGAGCAAGCTACAATGAGCAGTTCTTC

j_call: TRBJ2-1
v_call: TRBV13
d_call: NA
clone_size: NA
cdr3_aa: CASSLRYEQFF
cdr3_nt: TGTGCCAGCAGCTTACGCTATGAGCAGTTCTTC

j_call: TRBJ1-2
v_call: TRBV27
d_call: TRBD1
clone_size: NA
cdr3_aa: CASSLSSQGANGYTF
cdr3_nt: TGTGCCAGCAGTTTATCGTCACAGGGGGCGAACGGCTACACCTTC

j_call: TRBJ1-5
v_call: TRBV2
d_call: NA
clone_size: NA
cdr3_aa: CASTGEGNQPQHF
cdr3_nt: TGTGCCAGCACCGGGGAAGGCAATCAGCCCCAGCATTTT

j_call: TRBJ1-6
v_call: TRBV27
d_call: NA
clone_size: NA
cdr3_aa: CASSPVGADSPLHF
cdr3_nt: TGTGCCAGCAGTCCTGTCGGGGCGGATTCACCCCTCCACTTT

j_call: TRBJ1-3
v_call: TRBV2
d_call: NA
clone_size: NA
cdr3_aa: CASRTGLSGNTIYF
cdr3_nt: TGTGCCAGCAGGACGGGGCTCTCTGGAAACACCATATATTTT

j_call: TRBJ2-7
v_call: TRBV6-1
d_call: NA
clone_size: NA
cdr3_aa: CASSESGEQYF
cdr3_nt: TGTGCCAGCAGTGAATCGGGGGAGCAGTACTTC

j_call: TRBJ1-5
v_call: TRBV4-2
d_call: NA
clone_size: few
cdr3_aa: CASSQTLGQPQHF
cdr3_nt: TGTGCCAGCAGCCAAACCCTGGGGCAGCCCCAGCATTTT

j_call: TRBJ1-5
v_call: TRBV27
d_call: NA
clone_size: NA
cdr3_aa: CASSLSGGQPQHF
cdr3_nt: TGTGCCAGCAGTTTATCGGGCGGTCAGCCCCAGCATTTT

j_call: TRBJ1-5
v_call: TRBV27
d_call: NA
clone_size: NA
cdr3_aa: CASSPRGGIAEQPQHF
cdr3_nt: TGTGCCAGCAGTCCCCGGGGGGGAATAGCGGAACAGCCCCAGCATTTT

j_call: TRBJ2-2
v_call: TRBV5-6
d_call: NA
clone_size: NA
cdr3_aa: CASRPTAGELFF
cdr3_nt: TGTGCCAGCAGACCCACTGCCGGGGAGCTGTTTTTT